The sequence of this T cell receptor beta chain was determined in a study of T cell responses to AZD1222 COVID-19 vaccine. Produced via immunoSEQ multiplex PCR; TCRdb's table is partial and in-frame only. The table has about 140,000 clones, roughly 89% seen once. Germline V gene data show CDR1 as ENHRY and CDR2 as SYGVKD. V was pared by 2 bases and J by 8 bases, with 12 bases between. The CDR3 loop spans 13 amino acids. This sequence joins TRBV10-3 and TRBJ1-2, with D possibly matching TRBD1 (6 bases). Sequenced here: peripheral blood, sampled on day 0 of AZD1222 vaccination. The receptor was derived from an adult in good health. CDR3 in amino acids: CAISEIQGGGYTF. For the CDR3, the DNA is TGTGCCATCAGTGAGATACAGGGTGGAGGCTACACCTTC.